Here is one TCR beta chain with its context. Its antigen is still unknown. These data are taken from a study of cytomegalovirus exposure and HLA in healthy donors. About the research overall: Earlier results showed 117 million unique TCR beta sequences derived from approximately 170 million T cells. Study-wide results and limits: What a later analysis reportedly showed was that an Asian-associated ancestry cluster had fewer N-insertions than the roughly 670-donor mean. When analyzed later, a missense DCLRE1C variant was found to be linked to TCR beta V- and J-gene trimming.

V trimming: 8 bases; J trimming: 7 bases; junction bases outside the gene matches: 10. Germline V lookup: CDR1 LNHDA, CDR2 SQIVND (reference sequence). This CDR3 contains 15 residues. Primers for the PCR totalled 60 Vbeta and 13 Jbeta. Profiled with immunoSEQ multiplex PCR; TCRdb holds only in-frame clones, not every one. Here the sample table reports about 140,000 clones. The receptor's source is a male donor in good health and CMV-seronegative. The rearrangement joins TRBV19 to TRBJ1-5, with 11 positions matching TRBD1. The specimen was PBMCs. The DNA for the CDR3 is TGTGCCAGTGCCACGGACAGGGGGCGCAGCCAGCCCCAGCATTTT. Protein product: CASATDRGRSQPQHF.